These 32 T cell receptor beta chains share one sample of origin, sequenced in a study of cytomegalovirus exposure and HLA in healthy donors. Amplification used 60 Vbeta primers and 13 Jbeta primers. Using immunoSEQ multiplex PCR, the repertoire was profiled, and TCRdb retains in-frame clones only, with some absent. The sample yields some 170,000 clones, roughly 79% seen once. Sequenced input: PBMCs. These receptors were obtained from a man between 40 and 49 years old in good health and CMV-seropositive.

This chain connects TRBV7-9 to TRBJ2-1; D is perhaps TRBD1 (5 bases). The CDR3 is 12 residues long. V gave up 5 bases and J gave up 16 bases, with 18 bases separating them. The germline CDR1 and CDR2 sequences are SEHNR and FQNEAQ (reference sequence). CDR3 DNA sequence: TGTGCCAGCAGCGTTGCCCCGAGTTGGGGCTTCTTC. It codes for CASSVAPSWGFF.

This sequence joins TRBV7-8 and TRBJ2-2, with a weak D call TRBD1 (6 bases). Germline lookup yields CDR1 SGHVS and CDR2 FQNEAQ. The CDR3 runs to 16 residues. The germline V and J ends were trimmed by 5 bases and 4 bases, with 17 bases remaining between them. CDR3 protein: CASSTSTGSGTGELFF. The CDR3 coding sequence is TGTGCCAGCAGCACGAGTACAGGGAGCGGCACCGGGGAGCTGTTTTTT.

The chain employs TRBV5-5 and TRBJ1-5; D uncertain. There are 16 residues in the CDR3. Germline CDR1 and CDR2: SGHKS and YYEKEE (reference sequence). Trimming took 3 bases from V and 6 from J, leaving 19 bases between them. The CDR3 nucleotides read TGTGCCAGCAGCTGGGCGTACCAGACCAGCTCTCAGCCCCAGCATTTT. Its protein product is CASSWAYQTSSQPQHF.

The V call is TRBV7-2, the J call TRBJ2-3, with a tentative D call TRBD1 (5 bases). Germline CDR1 reads SGHTA; CDR2 reads FQGNSA. The CDR3 consists of 14 residues. V lost 5 bases, J lost 2 bases, and 11 bases lay in between. The CDR3 bases are TGTGCCAGCAGCCTTAGACAGTACACAGATACGCAGTATTTT. Encoded protein: CASSLRQYTDTQYF.

This clone has only a few counts. The rearrangement uses TRBV29-1 and TRBJ2-7; possible D gene TRBD1, 6 bases. Germline lookup yields CDR1 SQVTM and CDR2 ANQGSEA. V shed 7 bases and J shed 6 bases, with 19 bases lying between them. This CDR3 spans 13 amino acids. The CDR3 spells CSGRDRPEGEQYF. For the CDR3, the DNA is TGCAGCGGGCGAGACAGGCCCGAAGGCGAGCAGTACTTC.

This chain joins TRBV9 and TRBJ1-3; D remains unclear. Germline CDR1 reads SGDLS; CDR2 reads YYNGEE. The CDR3 consists of 14 residues. The V and J ends lost 0 bases and 3 bases respectively, with 7 bases between them. The CDR3 loop reads CASSVGSGGNTIYF. The CDR3 DNA reads as TGTGCCAGCAGCGTAGGGAGTGGTGGAAACACCATATATTTT.

This chain connects TRBV11-2 to TRBJ1-5; tentative D call: TRBD1 (6 bases). The CDR3 is 15 residues long. V lost 0 bases, J lost 7 bases, and 13 bases lay in between. The germline CDR1 and CDR2 sequences are SGHAT and FQNNGV. The CDR3 spells CASSLEAGARQPQHF. The CDR3 region has the DNA TGTGCCAGCAGCTTAGAGGCAGGGGCGAGGCAGCCCCAGCATTTT.

The chain joins TRBV2 to TRBJ2-1, with D possibly being TRBD2 (5 bases). V lost 9 bases, J lost 5 bases, and 11 bases lay in between. CDR1 and CDR2 (germline): SNHLY, FYNNEI. This CDR3 contains 12 residues. This chain's CDR3 is CASFIGDNEQFF. CDR3 nucleotide sequence: TGTGCCAGTTTTATCGGGGACAATGAGCAGTTCTTC.

The chain couples TRBV7-8 to TRBJ2-1; unclear D gene. This CDR3 has 14 residues. Trimming removed 3 bases from V and 4 bases from J, with 10 bases in between. Germline CDR1 and CDR2: SGHVS and FQNEAQ. The CDR3 spells CASSFPAGYNEQFF. CDR3 nucleotides: TGTGCCAGCAGCTTCCCGGCAGGTTACAATGAGCAGTTCTTC.

This clone was observed a few times. This chain connects TRBV2 to TRBJ1-5, with a tentative D call TRBD1 (5 bases). V gave up 5 bases and J gave up 2 bases, with 13 bases separating them. Germline CDR1 SNHLY, CDR2 FYNNEI. The CDR3 covers 15 residues. The CDR3: CASSFAGLGNQPQHF. CDR3 nucleotides: TGTGCCAGCAGTTTCGCGGGGCTGGGCAATCAGCCCCAGCATTTT.

V is TRBV28 and J is TRBJ2-1; TRBD1 matches 12 bases. Germline CDR1 MDHEN, CDR2 SYDVKM. V lost 6 bases, J lost 9 bases, and 9 bases stayed unmatched. The CDR3 spans 15 residues. CDR3 bases: TGTGCCAGCAGCCCCCCGGGACAGGGGGCTACTGAGCAGTTCTTC. Protein product: CASSPPGQGATEQFF.

The CDR3 loop is CASSPPGGGFIGTQYF. In DNA, the CDR3 is TGTGCCAGCAGCCCACCCGGGGGTGGCTTTATCGGTACGCAGTATTTT. The V call is TRBV28, the J call TRBJ2-3; maybe TRBD2 (6 bases). The CDR3 has 16 amino acids. Germline CDR1 reads MDHEN; CDR2 reads SYDVKM. V was pared by 6 bases and J by 8 bases, with 24 bases between.

The chain carries TRBV5-8 and TRBJ1-1; 9 bases align to TRBD1. Germline lookup yields CDR1 SGHTS and CDR2 YDEGEE. V was pared by 4 bases and J by 9 bases, with 7 bases of the junction left unmatched. There are 13 residues in the CDR3. CDR3 sequence reads: CASSKDRGRKAFF. As DNA, the CDR3 is TGTGCCAGCAGCAAGGACAGGGGACGAAAAGCTTTCTTT.

The count of this clone is one. This chain uses TRBV7-7 with TRBJ1-1; D unclear. Looked up from germline, CDR1 is SSHAT and CDR2 is FNYEAQ (reference sequence). The CDR3 contains 13 residues. Trimming removed 6 bases at V and 1 base at J, with 9 bases between. The CDR3 here is CASSLAENTEAFF. The CDR3 DNA reads as TGTGCCAGCAGTCTCGCGGAGAACACTGAAGCTTTCTTT. The complete variable domain, with remaining parts taken from reference TRBV7-7 and TRBJ1-1, reads GAGVSQSPRYKVTKRGQDVTLRCDPISSHATLYWYQQALGQGPEFLTYFNYEAQPDKSGLPSDRFSAERPEGSISTLTIQRTEQRDSAMYRCASSLAENTEAFFGQGTRLTVV.

The chain recombines TRBV30 with TRBJ2-4; possibly TRBD1 for D (6 bases). Germline-derived CDR1 and CDR2 are GTSNPN and SVGIG (reference sequence). The CDR3 loop spans 12 amino acids. The V end lost 3 bases, the J end lost 12 bases, and 15 bases lay between the germline ends. In DNA, the CDR3 is TGTGCCTGGAGCCAGGGATTGGACAGTCAGTACTTC. This gives the protein CAWSQGLDSQYF.

This sequence joins TRBV4-2 and TRBJ2-3, with D tentatively TRBD2 (7 bases). V dropped 1 base and J dropped 2 bases, with 16 bases sitting between them. Germline CDR1 reads LGHNA; CDR2 reads YNFKEQ. CDR3 length: 17 amino acids. Here the CDR3 DNA reads TGTGCCAGCAGCCAAGGAAGGGGGGGGGCAAACACAGATACGCAGTATTTT. Amino acids: CASSQGRGGANTDTQYF.

This sequence joins TRBV13 and TRBJ2-7, with TRBD2 matching 12 bases. Germline V lookup: CDR1 PRHDT, CDR2 FYEKMQ (reference sequence). Losses at the gene ends were 5 bases for V and 4 bases for J; bases not matched to a gene: 12. The CDR3 consists of 17 residues. For the CDR3, the DNA is TGTGCCAGCAGCCCTAGCGGGAGGGCCGTACGGAGGTACGAGCAGTACTTC. Encoded protein: CASSPSGRAVRRYEQYF.

The chain links TRBV7-3 to TRBJ2-7, with a possible D match to TRBD1 (6 bases). The germline V gene encodes CDR1 SGHTA and CDR2 FQGTGA. The CDR3 extends over 13 amino acids. V was clipped by 4 bases and J by 3 bases, with 10 bases between them. The CDR3 loop is CASSSQGGYEQYF. The CDR3 DNA is TGTGCCAGCAGCTCTCAAGGGGGCTACGAGCAGTACTTC.

The rearrangement links TRBV5-1 to TRBJ1-1; maybe TRBD1 (6 bases). The V gene's germline CDR1 is SGHRS and CDR2 YFSETQ. With 1 base removed from V and 4 bases from J, the gap between germline ends came to 14 bases. This CDR3 spans 15 amino acids. CDR3 nucleotide sequence: TGCGCCAGCAGCTTGACCCCAGGGGCGGTCACTGAAGCTTTCTTT. It is translated as CASSLTPGAVTEAFF.

This clone appeared a few times. The chain links TRBV10-2 to TRBJ1-1; D uncertain. The germline CDR1 and CDR2 sequences are WSHSY and SAAADI. The CDR3 is 13 amino acids. The V gene lost 2 bases and the J gene lost 4 bases, with 8 bases spanning the gap. The CDR3 loop is CASSEGQRTEAFF. CDR3 coding DNA: TGCGCCAGCAGTGAGGGCCAACGCACTGAAGCTTTCTTT.

This clone was found a few times. V gene TRBV9 combines with J gene TRBJ2-3, with TRBD2 matching over 9 bases. The CDR3 is 17 amino acids. Trimming at V came to 3 bases and at J to 3 bases, leaving 11 bases not matched to a gene. Germline lookup yields CDR1 SGDLS and CDR2 YYNGEE. CDR3 DNA: TGTGCCAGCAGCGCCACCCTTAGCGGGAGAGGGACAGATACGCAGTATTTT. Protein product: CASSATLSGRGTDTQYF. Together with reference TRBV9 and TRBJ2-3, the CDR3 gives the full variable domain: DSGVTQTPKHLITATGQRVTLRCSPRSGDLSVYWYQQSLDQGLQFLIQYYNGEERAKGNILERFSAQQFPDLHSELNLSSLELGDSALYFCASSATLSGRGTDTQYFGPGTRLTVL.

This rearrangement joins TRBV7-9 to TRBJ2-7, with 10 positions matching TRBD2. Germline CDR1 reads SEHNR; CDR2 reads FQNEAQ (reference sequence). The length of the CDR3 is 13 residues. The ends lost 7 bases at V and 1 base at J; junction bases unmatched: 1. In DNA, the CDR3 is TGTGCCAGCATACTAGCGGGATCCTACGAGCAGTACTTC. Its protein is CASILAGSYEQYF.

This clone was detected a few times. The junction does not match germline at one end; this may be a read error. The chain has TRBV10-1 and TRBJ2-7; 9 nucleotides agree with TRBD2. CDR3 length: 13 amino acids. Germline lookup yields CDR1 WNHNN and CDR2 SYGVQD (reference sequence). The CDR3 loop is CASSESLSGRTNF. CDR3 DNA sequence: TGCGCCAGCAGTGAGTCTTTGAGCGGGAGGACTAACTTC.

The chain carries TRBV28 and TRBJ1-4, with 7 bases aligning to TRBD1. V lost 5 bases and J lost 8; bases outside the gene matches: 14. The CDR3 sequence is 16 residues long. Germline CDR1 reads MDHEN; CDR2 reads SYDVKM. DNA for the CDR3: TGTGCCAGCAGTGACTCGACAGGGTCTGTACGGGAAAAACTGTTTTTT. Its protein is CASSDSTGSVREKLFF.

The chain employs TRBV2 and TRBJ1-5; tentative D call: TRBD1 (6 bases). Germline assignment: CDR1 SNHLY and CDR2 FYNNEI. V was shortened by 1 base and J by 9 bases, with 16 bases between the two germline ends. CDR3 length equals 15 residues. The CDR3 DNA reads as TGTGCCAGCAGTGAAGGGGGGCCGATGGATAGGCCCCAGCATTTT. It yields the protein CASSEGGPMDRPQHF.

With regard to this clone: The same CDR3 can be traced to other DNA sequences in this sample. The rearrangement links TRBV28 to TRBJ1-5, with D tentatively TRBD1 (6 bases). The CDR3 extends over 14 amino acids. Germline lookup yields CDR1 MDHEN and CDR2 SYDVKM. V was pared by 8 bases and J by 0 bases, with 11 bases between. The CDR3 loop is CASSQGGSNQPQHF. CDR3 in DNA: TGTGCCAGCTCACAGGGTGGTAGCAATCAGCCCCAGCATTTT. Full variable domain (outside the CDR3, taken from reference TRBV28 and TRBJ1-5): DVKVTQSSRYLVKRTGEKVFLECVQDMDHENMFWYRQDPGLGLRLIYFSYDVKMKEKGDIPEGYSVSREKKERFSLILESASTNQTSMYLCASSQGGSNQPQHFGDGTRLSIL.

This chain connects TRBV28 to TRBJ2-7, with 7 bases aligning to TRBD2. This CDR3 is 14 amino acids long. The junction had 7 bases not matched to a gene; V was cut back by 8 bases and J by 0 bases. In germline, CDR1 is MDHEN, CDR2 SYDVKM. CDR3 sequence: CASEIAGSSYEQYF. CDR3 sequence (DNA): TGTGCCAGCGAGATAGCGGGTTCCTCCTACGAGCAGTACTTC. The full variable domain, completed using reference TRBV28 and TRBJ2-7, is DVKVTQSSRYLVKRTGEKVFLECVQDMDHENMFWYRQDPGLGLRLIYFSYDVKMKEKGDIPEGYSVSREKKERFSLILESASTNQTSMYLCASEIAGSSYEQYFGPGTRLTVT.

The J gene is TRBJ1-4, the V gene TRBV7-9; D uncertain. The germline V gene has CDR1 SEHNR and CDR2 FQNEAQ (reference sequence). The CDR3 covers 11 residues. Trimming shortened V by 4 bases and J by 8 bases, and 5 bases separated the two germline ends. The DNA for the CDR3 is TGTGCCAGCAGCTCCAGGGAAAAACTGTTTTTT. It yields the protein CASSSREKLFF.

In its sample, this clone was seen a few times. The chain recombines TRBV7-9 with TRBJ2-1; 8 bases are shared with TRBD2. CDR3 length: 13 amino acids. Germline CDR1 and CDR2: SEHNR and FQNEAQ (reference sequence). Losses at the gene ends were 2 bases for V and 7 bases for J; bases not matched to a gene: 1. The CDR3 reads CASSLSSGNEQFF. The DNA of the CDR3 is TGTGCCAGCAGCTTATCTAGCGGGAATGAGCAGTTCTTC.

In its sample, this clone was seen many times. This rearrangement joins TRBV10-3 to TRBJ2-1; D remains ambiguous. Germline V gene sequence: CDR1 ENHRY, CDR2 SYGVKD. The CDR3 has 13 residues. V lost 0 bases and J 8 bases, leaving 8 bases between the germline ends. CDR3 region: CAISESGDHEQFF. In DNA, the CDR3 is TGTGCCATCAGTGAGTCAGGAGATCATGAGCAGTTCTTC.

In its sample, this clone was seen a few times. This chain links TRBV6-5 with TRBJ2-1; a possible D gene is TRBD2 (6 bases). The germline V and J ends were trimmed by 10 bases and 4 bases, with 17 bases remaining between them. CDR1 is MNHEY, CDR2 SVGAGI, per germline. The CDR3 is made up of 14 amino acids. The CDR3 region is CATRGTSRYNEQFF. The CDR3 DNA reads as TGTGCCACCCGGGGGACCTCTCGTTACAATGAGCAGTTCTTC.

The V and J genes are TRBV9 and TRBJ1-4; possible D gene TRBD1, 6 bases. The CDR3 spans 15 residues. From germline, CDR1 is SGDLS and CDR2 YYNGEE. The V gene lost 0 bases and the J gene lost 0 bases, with 6 bases spanning the gap. The chain's CDR3 is CASSVGTATNEKLFF. CDR3 DNA sequence: TGTGCCAGCAGCGTAGGGACAGCAACTAATGAAAAACTGTTTTTT.